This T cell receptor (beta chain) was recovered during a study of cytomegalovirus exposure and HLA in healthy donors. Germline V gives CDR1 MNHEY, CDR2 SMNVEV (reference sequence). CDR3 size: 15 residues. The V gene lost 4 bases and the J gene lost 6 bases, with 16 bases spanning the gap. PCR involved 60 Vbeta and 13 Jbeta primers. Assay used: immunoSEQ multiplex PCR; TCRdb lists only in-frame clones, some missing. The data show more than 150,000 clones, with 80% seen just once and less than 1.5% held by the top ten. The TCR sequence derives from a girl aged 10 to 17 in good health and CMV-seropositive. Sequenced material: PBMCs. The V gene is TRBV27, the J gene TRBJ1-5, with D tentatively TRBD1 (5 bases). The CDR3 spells CASSSSKQVIQPQHF. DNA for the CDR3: TGTGCCAGCAGTTCCTCCAAACAGGTTATTCAGCCCCAGCATTTT.